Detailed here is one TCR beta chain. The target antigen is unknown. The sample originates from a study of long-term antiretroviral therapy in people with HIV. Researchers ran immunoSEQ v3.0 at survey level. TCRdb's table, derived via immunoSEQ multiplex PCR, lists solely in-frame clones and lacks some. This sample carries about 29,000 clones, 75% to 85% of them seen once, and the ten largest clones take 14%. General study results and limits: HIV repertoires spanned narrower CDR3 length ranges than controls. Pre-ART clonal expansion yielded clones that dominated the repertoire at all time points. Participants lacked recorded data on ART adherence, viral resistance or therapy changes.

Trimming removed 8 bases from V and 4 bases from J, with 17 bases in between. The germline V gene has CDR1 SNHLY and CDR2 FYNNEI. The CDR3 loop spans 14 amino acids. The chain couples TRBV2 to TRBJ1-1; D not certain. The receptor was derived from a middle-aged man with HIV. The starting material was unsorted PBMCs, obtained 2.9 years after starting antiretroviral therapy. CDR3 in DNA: TGTGCCAGCTTGGAACTGGGCGAGAGCACTGAAGCTTTCTTT. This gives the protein CASLELGESTEAFF. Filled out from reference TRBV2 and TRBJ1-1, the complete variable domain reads EPEVTQTPSHQVTQMGQEVILRCVPISNHLYFYWYRQILGQKVEFLVSFYNNEISEKSEIFDDQFSVERPDGSNFTLKIRSTKLEDSAMYFCASLELGESTEAFFGQGTRLTVV.